Listed here are 24 T cell receptor beta chains from one sample, sequenced in a study of tumor-infiltrating lymphocytes in primary liver carcinoma. TCR beta cDNA was reverse-transcribed from about 500 ng of total RNA. The reaction used a constant-region primer and ProtoScript II reverse transcriptase. ARM-PCR, slightly modified, supplied the TCR beta libraries through three nested multiplex PCR rounds. TRBV1-TRBV30 forward primers paired with a C-beta reverse primer were used in the first two PCR rounds, which ran roughly 11 cycles each. MiXCR was run by TCRdb on the multiplex PCR reads, yielding one entry per CDR3 protein. The top ten hold more than 15% of the sample, which has 90,000 to 140,000 distinct CDR3 sequences, 80% to 85% seen once. Co-extracting RNA and DNA was done with roughly 17-33 mg of unsorted bulk tissue as input. Sequencing was carried out using liver tumor tissue from sampling region 3. Described subset: tumor region T3, left-lateral pole. Every receptor here comes from a man in his forties with primary liver carcinoma and hepatitis B virus infection.

Worth noting for this clonotype: At one end, the junction sequence differs from germline, possibly due to a read error. The chain has TRBV11-2 and TRBJ2-6, with TRBD2 as a possible D gene (6 bases). Looked up from germline, CDR1 is SGHAT and CDR2 is FQNNGV. The CDR3 has 21 amino acids. The CDR3 loop is CASSMGGDKGISLSGANVLTF. The CDR3 nucleotides read TGTGCCAGCAGCATGGGGGGAGACAAGGGAATTTCCCTTTCTGGGGCCAACGTCCTCACTTTC.

On this clonotype: Mismatch with germline at one junction end may stem from a read error. The chain has TRBV11-2 and TRBJ2-7; the match to TRBD1 covers 9 bases. Germline V gives CDR1 SGHAT, CDR2 FQNNGV. The CDR3 totals 15 residues. CDR3 nucleotide sequence: TGTGCCAGCATCTTAGGATGGACAGGGGAATACGAGCAGTACTTC. Protein: CASILGWTGEYEQYF.

Details on this clonotype: The junction differs from germline at one of its ends, possibly a read error. V gene TRBV29-1 combines with J gene TRBJ1-1, with no clear D. CDR1 and CDR2 (germline): SQVTM, ANQGSEA. The CDR3 is 12 residues long. The CDR3 region is CSVDQENTEASF. The CDR3, as DNA: TGTAGCGTTGACCAAGAGAACACTGAAGCTTCCTTT.

Notes on this clonotype: The junction and the germline gene differ at one end; a read error may be behind it. This chain links TRBV29-1 with TRBJ2-2; the D gene could be TRBD1 or TRBD2 (5 bases each). The CDR3 covers 15 residues. CDR1 SQVTM and CDR2 ANQGSEA come from the germline V gene. The CDR3 DNA is TGCAGCGTTGGGGGGAGTGTAGGGCGAACCGGAGAGCTGTTTTTT. Protein sequence: CSVGGSVGRTGELFF.

This clonotype was recorded once. The gene calls are TRBV28 and TRBJ2-7; unclear D gene. The germline V gene has CDR1 MDHEN and CDR2 SYDVKM. CDR3 length: 11 amino acids. The germline V and J ends were trimmed by 7 bases and 5 bases, with 9 bases remaining between them. For the CDR3, the DNA is TGTGCCAGCACTTTGTTCAACGAGCAGTACTTC. Protein sequence: CASTLFNEQYF.

The genes are TRBV29-1 and TRBJ2-7, with 9 bases lining up with TRBD1. The CDR3 length is 13 residues. Germline V gene lookup returns CDR1 SQVTM and CDR2 ANQGSEA. CDR3 coding DNA: TGCATCGTCCATCGACAGGGGGGGTACGAGCAGTACTTC. This sequence encodes CIVHRQGGYEQYF.

The chain employs TRBV9 and TRBJ2-1; TRBD1 agrees at 10 bases. This CDR3 comprises 15 residues. Trimming cost V 5 bases and J 5 bases; bases outside gene matches: 7. Germline V gene sequence: CDR1 SGDLS, CDR2 YYNGEE. The CDR3 loop reads CASRRGTGAHNEQFF. In DNA form, the CDR3 reads TGTGCCAGCAGGAGGGGGACAGGGGCACACAATGAGCAGTTCTTC.

The chain couples TRBV6-5 to TRBJ2-7; 13 bases are a match to TRBD2. The CDR3 length is 15 residues. Trimming at V came to 8 bases and at J to 7 bases, leaving 11 bases not matched to a gene. The germline CDR1 and CDR2 sequences are MNHEY and SVGAGI. The CDR3 sequence is CASGRTSGRSWEQYF. The CDR3 coding sequence is TGTGCCAGCGGGCGGACTAGCGGGAGATCCTGGGAGCAGTACTTC.

With regard to this clonotype: One end of the junction does not line up with germline, which may come from a read error. The chain is built from TRBV12-3 or TRBV12-4 and TRBJ1-1; tentatively, D is TRBD1 (6 bases). The CDR3 runs 13 residues. The CDR3 here is CAISYSGAAEASF. The CDR3 region has the DNA TGTGCCATCAGTTATTCAGGGGCCGCTGAAGCTTCCTTT.

The table lists this clonotype with a count of one. A read error is likely, as this CDR3 ends without the conserved phenylalanine or tryptophan. V gene TRBV20-1 combines with J gene TRBJ1-5; maybe TRBD1 (6 bases). Germline assignment: CDR1 DFQATT and CDR2 SNEGSKA (reference sequence). This CDR3 spans 14 amino acids. V was clipped by 5 bases and J by 0 bases, with 11 bases between them. This CDR3 is CSAGGHNSNQPQHL. Here the CDR3 DNA reads TGCAGTGCTGGGGGACACAATAGCAATCAGCCCCAGCATTTA.

V usage is TRBV4-1 and J usage is TRBJ2-3, with D possibly being TRBD1 (6 bases). Looked up from germline, CDR1 is MGHRA and CDR2 is YSYEKL. CDR3 length equals 17 residues. V was shortened by 1 base and J by 4 bases, with 18 bases between the two germline ends. The CDR3 spells CASSQGPTHSGADTQYF. CDR3 sequence (DNA): TGCGCCAGCAGCCAAGGTCCGACCCATTCAGGGGCAGATACGCAGTATTTT.

Regarding this clonotype: Here the CDR3 omits its conserved ending phenylalanine or tryptophan, so a read error is the likely source. The chain combines TRBV12-3 or TRBV12-4 with TRBJ1-2; D is ambiguous. The length of the CDR3 is 13 residues. CDR3 in DNA: TGTGCCAGTAGTTTAAGGCGGAGTGGGAGCTACACCTAC. Amino acids: CASSLRRSGSYTY.

The chain recombines TRBV10-3 with TRBJ1-5; D is unclear. V shed 3 bases and J shed 10 bases, with 13 bases lying between them. CDR1 is ENHRY, CDR2 SYGVKD, per germline. The CDR3 contains 13 residues. DNA of the CDR3: TGTGCCATCAGTGACGGGGAGAATGAACCCCAGCATTTT. Its protein is CAISDGENEPQHF.

A remark on this clonotype: The CDR3 does not close with the conserved phenylalanine or tryptophan, likely indicating a read error. This chain connects TRBV10-2 to TRBJ2-7; D not resolved. Looked up from germline, CDR1 is WSHSY and CDR2 is SAAADI. This CDR3 region has 12 residues. V lost 7 bases and J lost 1, with 8 bases in between. The CDR3 DNA is TGCGCCAGCACCCACAGTTCCTACGAGCAGTACTAC. Amino acids: CASTHSSYEQYY.

Note on this clonotype: One base away lies a much larger clone, so this may be a sequencing read error. The rearrangement uses TRBV7-3 and TRBJ2-1, with D uncertain. The length of the CDR3 is 12 residues. In germline, CDR1 is SGHTA, CDR2 FQGTGA. V was trimmed by 5 bases and J by 9 bases, leaving 11 bases between them. The CDR3: CASSRGRTEQFF. CDR3 DNA sequence: TGTGCCAGCAGCCGAGGACGTACTGAGCAGTTCTTC.

This clonotype was seen only once. No conserved phenylalanine or tryptophan is present at the end of the CDR3, so a read error is the likely explanation. The chain combines TRBV12-3 or TRBV12-4 with TRBJ2-6; D might be TRBD1 (5 bases). The CDR3 totals 15 residues. CDR3 sequence: CASTLGFTGANILTI. Here the CDR3 DNA reads TGTGCCAGCACCCTGGGATTTACTGGGGCCAACATCCTGACTATC.

Note on this clonotype: Because the CDR3 is missing its conserved closing phenylalanine or tryptophan, this is likely a read error. The chain links TRBV6-1 to TRBJ2-1; D is perhaps TRBD2 (5 bases). Germline V gene sequence: CDR1 MNHNS, CDR2 SASEGT. The CDR3 spans 15 residues. The CDR3 reads CASNEEAGGYNEQFL. DNA for the CDR3: TGTGCCAGCAATGAAGAAGCTGGAGGATACAATGAGCAGTTCTTA.

V usage is TRBV6-6 and J usage is TRBJ1-3; D gene unclear. The germline V gene has CDR1 MNHNY and CDR2 SVGAGI (reference sequence). V was clipped by 7 bases and J by 4 bases, with 14 bases between them. The CDR3 spans 14 residues. As DNA, the CDR3 is TGTGCCAGCACCATCAAGGGTCTCGGAAACACCATATATTTT. This translates into CASTIKGLGNTIYF.

Regarding this clonotype: One end of the junction fails to match germline, which may point to a read error. The CDR3 loop is CVSSPRQCQSYGYTF. CDR3 DNA: TGTGTCAGCAGCCCGAGACAGTGTCAGAGCTATGGCTACACCTTC. The chain uses TRBV11-1 and TRBJ1-2, with D possibly being TRBD1 (5 bases). The CDR3 extends over 15 amino acids. Germline assignment: CDR1 SGHAT and CDR2 FQDESV (reference sequence).

This clonotype was seen just once. A much larger clone sits a single nucleotide away, making a read error possible. The chain is built from TRBV29-1 and TRBJ2-2; TRBD2 matches 7 bases. From germline, CDR1 is SQVTM and CDR2 ANQGSEA. This CDR3 is built from 15 residues. CDR3 sequence reads: CRVGRPGGGTGELLF. The CDR3 nucleotides read TGCAGGGTTGGTCGTCCGGGAGGTGGCACCGGGGAGCTGCTTTTT.

The chain combines TRBV5-4 with TRBJ1-1; D may be TRBD1 (6 bases). Trimming removed 1 base from V and 1 base from J, with 11 bases in between. The CDR3 sequence is 15 residues long. Germline lookup yields CDR1 SGHNT and CDR2 YYREEE (reference sequence). CDR3 DNA: TGTGCCAGCAGCTTGCAACAGGGCGGGAACACTGAAGCTTTCTTT. Protein: CASSLQQGGNTEAFF.

Notes on this clonotype: At one end the junction does not follow the germline gene, possibly because of a read error. The chain recombines TRBV20-1 with TRBJ1-2; tentative D call: TRBD1 (5 bases). The germline V gene encodes CDR1 DFQATT and CDR2 SNEGSKA (reference sequence). The CDR3 covers 14 residues. The CDR3 DNA reads as TGCAGTACTAGACCCACAGGAAGCTCCTATGGCTACACCTTC. Its protein product is CSTRPTGSSYGYTF.

There are a few counts of this clonotype. This clone may be a read error of a much larger clone one base away. For the CDR3, the DNA is TGTGCCACCACGGACAAGGGGACTCTCTCGGAAGATAGCAATCAGCCCCAGCATTTT. Protein sequence: CATTDKGTLSEDSNQPQHF. The chain combines TRBV6-4 with TRBJ1-5, with a weak D call TRBD1 (5 bases). V shed 10 bases and J shed 0 bases, with 28 bases lying between them. The CDR3 is made up of 19 amino acids. CDR1 is MRHNA, CDR2 SNTAGT, per germline.

The table lists this clonotype with many counts. The rearrangement uses TRBV6-1 and TRBJ2-6; 7 bases fit TRBD1. V gave up 7 bases and J gave up 2 bases; unmatched junction bases: 8. The CDR3 consists of 16 residues. Per the germline V gene, CDR1 is MNHNS and CDR2 is SASEGT. CDR3 sequence reads: CASTEQGLAGANVLTF. The CDR3 DNA is TGTGCCAGCACCGAACAGGGGTTAGCTGGGGCCAACGTCCTGACTTTC.